These T cell receptor beta chains were read from a single sample in a study of blood T cell repertoires in COVID-19. Using immunoSEQ multiplex PCR, the repertoire was profiled, and TCRdb retains in-frame clones only, with some absent. Counted here are under 400,000 clones, approximately 90% occurring once; the ten biggest clones make up 3.5% to 4%. Sequencing used peripheral blood. The receptors here all came from a woman in her sixties or seventies with COVID-19, enrolled during active disease. The CDR3 runs from the conserved cysteine through the conserved F or W. A D gene is named only where the DNA matches it firmly. Only some rows state a clone size, as once, few, many or a class for expanded clones.

V	size	J	D	CDR3	DNA
TRBV11-2	NA	TRBJ1-5	NA	CASSTPRDWPQHF	TGTGCCAGCAGCACGCCCAGGGATTGGCCCCAGCATTTT
TRBV7-2	NA	TRBJ2-3	NA	CASSSFTDTQYF	TGTGCCAGCAGCTCTTTCACAGATACGCAGTATTTT
TRBV7-9	NA	TRBJ2-1	TRBD2	CASSQSGVNEQFF	TGTGCCAGCAGCCAGAGCGGGGTCAATGAGCAGTTCTTC
TRBV5-1	NA	TRBJ2-7	NA	CASSSQGGGPYEQYF	TGCGCCAGCAGCTCCCAGGGAGGGGGGCCCTACGAGCAGTACTTC
TRBV30	NA	TRBJ1-3	NA	CAWSVGSRAGNTIYF	TGTGCCTGGAGTGTAGGGTCGCGGGCAGGAAACACCATATATTTT
TRBV15	NA	TRBJ2-3	NA	CATSRGGGVGAITDTQYF	TGTGCCACCAGCAGAGGAGGGGGAGTAGGGGCGATCACAGATACGCAGTATTTT
TRBV1	NA	TRBJ2-5	NA	CTSSQGAGGSETQYF	TGCACCAGCAGCCAGGGTGCGGGGGGGTCTGAGACCCAGTACTTC
TRBV7-9	NA	TRBJ2-2	NA	CASSLGLTTGELFF	TGTGCCAGCAGCTTGGGACTTACCACCGGGGAGCTGTTTTTT
TRBV3-1/TRBV3-2	NA	TRBJ2-5	TRBD2	CASSHWVLAGGRETQYF	TGTGCCAGCAGCCATTGGGTACTAGCGGGGGGGCGTGAGACCCAGTACTTC
TRBV3-1/TRBV3-2	NA	TRBJ1-2	NA	CASSQNTFNYGYTF	TGTGCCAGCAGCCAGAACACCTTTAACTATGGCTACACCTTC
TRBV7-8	NA	TRBJ2-5	TRBD2	CASSLGTRWKETQYF	TGTGCCAGCAGCCTGGGGACTAGGTGGAAGGAGACCCAGTACTTC
TRBV5-1	once	TRBJ2-7	TRBD1	CASSFRTGAVRNEQYF	TGCGCCAGCAGCTTTAGGACAGGGGCAGTCAGGAACGAGCAGTACTTC